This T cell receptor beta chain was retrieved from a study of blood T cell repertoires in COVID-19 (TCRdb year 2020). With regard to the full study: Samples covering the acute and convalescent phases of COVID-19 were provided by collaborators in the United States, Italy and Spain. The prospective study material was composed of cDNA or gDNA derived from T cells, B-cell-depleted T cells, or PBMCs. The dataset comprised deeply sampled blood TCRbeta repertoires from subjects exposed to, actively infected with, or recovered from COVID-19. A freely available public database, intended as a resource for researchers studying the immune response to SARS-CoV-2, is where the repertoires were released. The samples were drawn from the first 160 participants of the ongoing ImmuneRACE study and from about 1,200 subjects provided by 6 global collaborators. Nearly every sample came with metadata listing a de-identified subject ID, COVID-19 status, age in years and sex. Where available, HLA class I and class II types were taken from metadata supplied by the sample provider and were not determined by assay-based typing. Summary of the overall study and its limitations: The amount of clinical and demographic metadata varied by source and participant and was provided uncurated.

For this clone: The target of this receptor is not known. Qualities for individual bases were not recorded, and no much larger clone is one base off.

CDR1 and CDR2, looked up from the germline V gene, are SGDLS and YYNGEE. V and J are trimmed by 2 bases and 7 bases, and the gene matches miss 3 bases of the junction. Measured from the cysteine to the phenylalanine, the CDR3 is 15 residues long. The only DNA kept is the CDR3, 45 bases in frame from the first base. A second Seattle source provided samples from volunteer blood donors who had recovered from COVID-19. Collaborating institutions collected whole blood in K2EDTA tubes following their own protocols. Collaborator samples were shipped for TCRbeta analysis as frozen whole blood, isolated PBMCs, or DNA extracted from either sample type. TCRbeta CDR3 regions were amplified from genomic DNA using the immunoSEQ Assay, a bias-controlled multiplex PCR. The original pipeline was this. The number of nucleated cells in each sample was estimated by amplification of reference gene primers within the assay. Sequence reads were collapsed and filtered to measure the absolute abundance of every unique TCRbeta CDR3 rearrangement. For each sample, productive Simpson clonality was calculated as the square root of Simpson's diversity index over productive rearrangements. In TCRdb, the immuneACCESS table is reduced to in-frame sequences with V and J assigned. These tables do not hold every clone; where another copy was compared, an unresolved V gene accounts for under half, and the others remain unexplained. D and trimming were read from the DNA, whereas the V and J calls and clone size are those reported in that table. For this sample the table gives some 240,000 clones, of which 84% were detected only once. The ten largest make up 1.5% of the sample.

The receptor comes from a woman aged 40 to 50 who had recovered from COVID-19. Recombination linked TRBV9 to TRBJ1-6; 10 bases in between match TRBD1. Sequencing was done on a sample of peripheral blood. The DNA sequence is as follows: TGTGCCAGCAGCGTCGGGACAGGGGCAAATTCACCCCTCCACTTT. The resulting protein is CASSVGTGANSPLHF.